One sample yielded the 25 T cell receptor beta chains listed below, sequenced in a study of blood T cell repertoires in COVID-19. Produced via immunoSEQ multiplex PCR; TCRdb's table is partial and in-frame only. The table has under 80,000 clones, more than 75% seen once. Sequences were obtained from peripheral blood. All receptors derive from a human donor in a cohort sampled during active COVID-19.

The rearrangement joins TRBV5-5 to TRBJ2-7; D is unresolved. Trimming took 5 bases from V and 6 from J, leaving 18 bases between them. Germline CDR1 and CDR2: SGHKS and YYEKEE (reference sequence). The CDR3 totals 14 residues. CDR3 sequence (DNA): TGTGCCAGCAGTTCCTTATGGAGTCGCTCCGAGCAGTACTTC. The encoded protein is CASSSLWSRSEQYF.

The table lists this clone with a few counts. The CDR3 DNA is TGTGCCAGCAGTGAAATGGGGGGGCTAGCTGAAGCTTTCTTT. Protein: CASSEMGGLAEAFF. V and J are TRBV6-1 and TRBJ1-1, with a weak D call TRBD1 (6 bases). The germline V gene has CDR1 MNHNS and CDR2 SASEGT. This CDR3 comprises 14 residues. Deletions cut 2 bases from V and 6 bases from J, with 13 bases between.

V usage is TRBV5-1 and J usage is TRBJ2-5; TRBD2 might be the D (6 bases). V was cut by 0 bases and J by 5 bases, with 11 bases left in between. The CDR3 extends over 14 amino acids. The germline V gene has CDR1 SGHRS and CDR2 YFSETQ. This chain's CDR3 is CASSLDAGSETQYF. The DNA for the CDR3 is TGCGCCAGCAGCTTGGATGCGGGGTCGGAGACCCAGTACTTC. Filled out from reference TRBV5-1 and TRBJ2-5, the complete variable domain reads KAGVTQTPRYLIKTRGQQVTLSCSPISGHRSVSWYQQTPGQGLQFLFEYFSETQRNKGNFPGRFSGRQFSNSRSEMNVSTLELGDSALYLCASSLDAGSETQYFGPGTRLLVL.

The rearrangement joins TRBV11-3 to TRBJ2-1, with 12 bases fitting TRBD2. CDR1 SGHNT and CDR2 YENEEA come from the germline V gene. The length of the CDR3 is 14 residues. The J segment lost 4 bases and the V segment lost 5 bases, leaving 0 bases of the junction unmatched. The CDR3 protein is CASSTSGGYNEQFF. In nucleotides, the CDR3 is TGTGCCAGCAGCACTAGCGGGGGGTACAATGAGCAGTTCTTC. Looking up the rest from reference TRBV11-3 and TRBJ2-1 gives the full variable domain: EAGVVQSPRYKIIEKKQPVAFWCNPISGHNTLYWYLQNLGQGPELLIRYENEEAVDDSQLPKDRFSAERLKGVDSTLKIQPAELGDSAVYLCASSTSGGYNEQFFGPGTRLTVL.

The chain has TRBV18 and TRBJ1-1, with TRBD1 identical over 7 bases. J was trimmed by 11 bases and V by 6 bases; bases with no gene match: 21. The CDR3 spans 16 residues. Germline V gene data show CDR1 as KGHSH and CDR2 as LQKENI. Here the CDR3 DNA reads TGTGCCAGCTCCCCCAACGATCTGGACAGGTTTGAGAGGGCTTTCTTT. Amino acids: CASSPNDLDRFERAFF.

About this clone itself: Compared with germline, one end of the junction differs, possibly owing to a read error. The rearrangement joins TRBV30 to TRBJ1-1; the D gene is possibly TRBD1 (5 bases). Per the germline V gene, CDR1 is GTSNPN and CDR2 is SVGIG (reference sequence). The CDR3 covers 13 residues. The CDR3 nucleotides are TGTGCCCGGAGACCAACAGCGGGGGCTGAAGCTTTCTTT. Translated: CARRPTAGAEAFF.

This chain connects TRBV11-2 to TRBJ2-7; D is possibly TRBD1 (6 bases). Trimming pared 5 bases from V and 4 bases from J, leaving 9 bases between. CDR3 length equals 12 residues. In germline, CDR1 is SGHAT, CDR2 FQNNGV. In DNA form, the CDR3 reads TGTGCCAGCAGCCCTGACAGGTACGAGCAGTACTTC. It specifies CASSPDRYEQYF.

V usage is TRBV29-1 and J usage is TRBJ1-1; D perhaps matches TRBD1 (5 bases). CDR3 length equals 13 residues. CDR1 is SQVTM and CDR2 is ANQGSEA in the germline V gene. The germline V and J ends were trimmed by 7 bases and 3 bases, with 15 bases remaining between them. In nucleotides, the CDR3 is TGCAGCGCTAGCGGACGGGGGGACACTGAAGCTTTCTTT. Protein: CSASGRGDTEAFF.

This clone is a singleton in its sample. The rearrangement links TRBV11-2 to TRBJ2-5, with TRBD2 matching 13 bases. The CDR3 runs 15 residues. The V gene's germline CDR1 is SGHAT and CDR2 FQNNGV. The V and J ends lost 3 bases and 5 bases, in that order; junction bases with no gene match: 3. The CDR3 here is CASSFTSGGAETQYF. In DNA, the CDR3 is TGTGCCAGCAGCTTCACTAGCGGGGGGGCGGAGACCCAGTACTTC. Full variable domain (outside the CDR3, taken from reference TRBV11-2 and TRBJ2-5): EAGVAQSPRYKIIEKRQSVAFWCNPISGHATLYWYQQILGQGPKLLIQFQNNGVVDDSQLPKDRFSAERLKGVDSTLKIQPAKLEDSAVYLCASSFTSGGAETQYFGPGTRLLVL.

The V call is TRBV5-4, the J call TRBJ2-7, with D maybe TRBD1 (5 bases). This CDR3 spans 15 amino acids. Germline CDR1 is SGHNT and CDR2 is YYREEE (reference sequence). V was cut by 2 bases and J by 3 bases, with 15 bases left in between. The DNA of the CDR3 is TGTGCCAGCAGCTTTGGGGTTAGGGGCGACTACGAGCAGTACTTC. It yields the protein CASSFGVRGDYEQYF.

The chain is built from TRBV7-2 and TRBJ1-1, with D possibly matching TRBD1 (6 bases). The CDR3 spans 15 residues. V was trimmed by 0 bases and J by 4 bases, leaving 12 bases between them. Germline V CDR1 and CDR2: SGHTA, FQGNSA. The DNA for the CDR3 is TGTGCCAGCAGCTTAGCAGGGAGGGGGGGCACTGAAGCTTTCTTT. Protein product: CASSLAGRGGTEAFF.

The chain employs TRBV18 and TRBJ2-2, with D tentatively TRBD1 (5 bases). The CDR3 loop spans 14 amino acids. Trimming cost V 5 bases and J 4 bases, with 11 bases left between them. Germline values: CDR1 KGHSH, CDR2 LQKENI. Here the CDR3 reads CASSSREGTGELFF. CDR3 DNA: TGTGCCAGCTCATCCAGGGAAGGCACCGGGGAGCTGTTTTTT.

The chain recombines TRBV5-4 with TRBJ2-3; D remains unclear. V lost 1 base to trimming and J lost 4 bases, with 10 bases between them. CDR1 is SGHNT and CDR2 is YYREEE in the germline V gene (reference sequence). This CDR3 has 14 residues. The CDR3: CASSLTVTADTQYF. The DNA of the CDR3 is TGTGCCAGCAGCTTGACGGTTACGGCAGATACGCAGTATTTT.

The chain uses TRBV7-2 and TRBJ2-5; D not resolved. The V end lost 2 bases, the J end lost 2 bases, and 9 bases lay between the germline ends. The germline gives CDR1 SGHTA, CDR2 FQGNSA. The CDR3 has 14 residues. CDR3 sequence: CASSLLAVQETQYF. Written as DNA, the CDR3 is TGTGCCAGCAGCTTATTGGCGGTGCAAGAGACCCAGTACTTC. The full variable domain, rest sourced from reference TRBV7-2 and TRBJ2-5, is GAGVSQSPSNKVTEKGKDVELRCDPISGHTALYWYRQSLGQGLEFLIYFQGNSAPDKSGLPSDRFSAERTGGSVSTLTIQRTQQEDSAVYLCASSLLAVQETQYFGPGTRLLVL.

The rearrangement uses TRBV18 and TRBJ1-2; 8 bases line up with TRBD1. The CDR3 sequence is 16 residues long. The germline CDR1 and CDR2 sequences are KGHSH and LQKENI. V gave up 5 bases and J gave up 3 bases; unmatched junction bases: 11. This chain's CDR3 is CASSSLARGRDYGYTF. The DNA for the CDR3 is TGTGCCAGCTCATCATTAGCCAGGGGGCGAGACTATGGCTACACCTTC. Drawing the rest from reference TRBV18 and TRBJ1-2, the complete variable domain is NAGVMQNPRHLVRRRGQEARLRCSPMKGHSHVYWYRQLPEEGLKFMVYLQKENIIDESGMPKERFSAEFPKEGPSILRIQQVVRGDSAAYFCASSSLARGRDYGYTFGSGTRLTVV.

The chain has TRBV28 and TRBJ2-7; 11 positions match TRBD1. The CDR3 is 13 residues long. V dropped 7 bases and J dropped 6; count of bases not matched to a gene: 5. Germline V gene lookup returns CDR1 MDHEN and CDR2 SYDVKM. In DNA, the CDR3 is TGTGCCAGCACCCGGGACAGGGGGAGCGAGCAGTACTTC. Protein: CASTRDRGSEQYF.

The CDR3 region has the DNA TGCGCCAGCAGTGATTGCGGGACTAGCGGGGGGGTTTCCTCGTCTCTAGATACGCAGTATTTT. This codes for CASSDCGTSGGVSSSLDTQYF. The genes are TRBV10-1 and TRBJ2-3; 16 nucleotides line up with TRBD2. V shed 3 bases, J shed 5 bases, and the junction held 17 bases outside the gene matches. Germline CDR1 reads WNHNN; CDR2 reads SYGVQD (reference sequence). There are 21 residues in the CDR3.

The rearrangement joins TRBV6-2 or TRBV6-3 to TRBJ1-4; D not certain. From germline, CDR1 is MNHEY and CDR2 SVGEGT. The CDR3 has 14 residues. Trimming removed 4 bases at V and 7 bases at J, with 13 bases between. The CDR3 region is CASSSAGDIEKLFF. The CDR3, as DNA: TGTGCCAGCAGTTCGGCAGGCGACATTGAAAAACTGTTTTTT.

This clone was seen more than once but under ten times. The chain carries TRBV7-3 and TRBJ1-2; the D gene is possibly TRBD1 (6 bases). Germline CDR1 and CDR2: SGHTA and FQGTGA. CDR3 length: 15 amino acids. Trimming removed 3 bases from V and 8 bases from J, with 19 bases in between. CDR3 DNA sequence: TGTGCCAGCAGCTTCGGACCCGGACAGCCCGGGGGCTACACCTTC. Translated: CASSFGPGQPGGYTF. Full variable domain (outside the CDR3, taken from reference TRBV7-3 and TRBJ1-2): GAGVSQTPSNKVTEKGKYVELRCDPISGHTALYWYRQSLGQGPEFLIYFQGTGAADDSGLPNDRFFAVRPEGSVSTLKIQRTERGDSAVYLCASSFGPGQPGGYTFGSGTRLTVV.

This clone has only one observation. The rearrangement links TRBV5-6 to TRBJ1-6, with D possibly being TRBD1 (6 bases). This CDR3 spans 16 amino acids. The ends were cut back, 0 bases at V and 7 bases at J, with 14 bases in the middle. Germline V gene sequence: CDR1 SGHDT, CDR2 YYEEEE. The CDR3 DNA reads TGTGCCAGCAGCTTGGTGACAGGCCCAACGAATTCACCCCTCCACTTT. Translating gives CASSLVTGPTNSPLHF.

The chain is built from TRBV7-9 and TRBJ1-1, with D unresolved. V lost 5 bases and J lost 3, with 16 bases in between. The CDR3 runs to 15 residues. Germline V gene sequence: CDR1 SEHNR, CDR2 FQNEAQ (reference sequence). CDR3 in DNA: TGTGCCAGCAGCCTTCCCGAACGAGTCGACACTGAAGCTTTCTTT. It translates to CASSLPERVDTEAFF.

The CDR3: CASSLGTSGGDKETQYF. CDR3 nucleotides: TGTGCCAGCAGCCTTGGGACTAGCGGGGGGGATAAAGAGACCCAGTACTTC. V is TRBV9 and J is TRBJ2-5; 16 positions match TRBD2. V lost 4 bases and J lost 3; bases outside the gene matches: 6. Germline loops: CDR1 SGDLS, CDR2 YYNGEE. This CDR3 comprises 17 residues.

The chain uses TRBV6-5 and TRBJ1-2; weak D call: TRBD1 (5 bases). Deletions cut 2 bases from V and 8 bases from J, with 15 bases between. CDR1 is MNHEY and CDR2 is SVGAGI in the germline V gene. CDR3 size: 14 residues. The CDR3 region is CASSYGVSKGGYTF. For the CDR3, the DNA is TGTGCCAGCAGTTACGGAGTCTCGAAGGGGGGCTACACCTTC.

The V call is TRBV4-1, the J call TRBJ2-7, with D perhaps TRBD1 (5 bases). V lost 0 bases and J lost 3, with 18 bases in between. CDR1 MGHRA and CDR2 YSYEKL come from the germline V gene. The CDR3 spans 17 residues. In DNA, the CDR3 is TGCGCCAGCAGCCAAGATATAGGGGCAGGCGGTAGCTACGAGCAGTACTTC. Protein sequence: CASSQDIGAGGSYEQYF.

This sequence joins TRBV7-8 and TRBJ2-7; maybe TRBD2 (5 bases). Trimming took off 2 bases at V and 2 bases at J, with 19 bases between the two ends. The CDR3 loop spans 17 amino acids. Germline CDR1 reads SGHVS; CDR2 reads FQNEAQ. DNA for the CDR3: TGTGCCAGCAGCTTATGGCTTAGCACCAAGACTACCTACGAGCAGTACTTC. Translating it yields CASSLWLSTKTTYEQYF.